This T cell receptor beta chain emerged from a study of shared clonotypes between healthy human individuals. The overall study: Plates per donor: three CD4 naive, three CD4 memory, two CD8 naive, one CD8 memory.

TCRdb keeps only in-frame clones here, not all; method: immunoSEQ multiplex PCR. The data contain about 680,000 clones, about 80% of them seen just once; the ten biggest clones take up around 2%. Each of the donors was a healthy adult who was HIV-negative and had not had a recent acute infection or vaccination. This clone turned up a few times. The sample holds other DNA sequences that translate to the same CDR3. This clonotype was obtained from a woman in her 30s in good health. Sequenced: memory CD4+ T cells sorted from blood. Subset: CD45RA-negative fraction.

The CDR3 nucleotides are TGTGCCAGCAGCTTGGCTCTAGCGGTCACAGATACGCAGTATTTT. Translated: CASSLALAVTDTQYF. The chain uses TRBV5-4 and TRBJ2-3; the match to TRBD2 covers 7 bases. The CDR3 consists of 15 residues. Germline values: CDR1 SGHNT, CDR2 YYREEE (reference sequence). V lost 0 bases, J lost 2 bases, and 3 bases stayed unmatched.